The clone carrying this T cell receptor (beta chain) came up a few times. The antigen remains undetermined. After removal of 4 bases from V and 5 bases from J, the junction contained 7 bases not matched to a gene. CDR1 SGDLS and CDR2 YYNGEE come from the germline V gene. This CDR3 has 15 residues. PCR amplification relied on 60 Vbeta primers (plus 13 Jbeta primers). Generated by immunoSEQ multiplex PCR, the TCRdb table keeps only in-frame clones and is missing some. This table has around 90,000 clones, more than 55% appearing once. The sample belongs to a study of cytomegalovirus exposure and HLA in healthy donors. Turning to the study itself: The study placed roughly four fifths of its roughly 410 genotyped donors in the Caucasian-associated ancestry cluster.

Study-level results: In an earlier analysis, about 87% or about 30%: the productive usage of most TCR beta V segments. The authors listed approximately 160 TCR beta chains as cytomegalovirus-associated.

The sequence was obtained from a human donor in good health. This sequence joins TRBV9 and TRBJ2-1; 9 bases align to TRBD1. Sequenced input: PBMCs. The CDR3 DNA reads as TGTGCCAGCAGCCGATCCGGGACAGGGAACAATGAGCAGTTCTTC. Encoded protein: CASSRSGTGNNEQFF.